This TCR beta chain was sequenced during a study of shared clonotypes between healthy human individuals. Trimming stripped 6 bases from V and 3 bases from J, with 21 bases between. Germline CDR1 MRHNA, CDR2 SNTAGT. The CDR3 runs 16 residues. Adult donors, all healthy and HIV-negative, had no recent acute infections or vaccinations. Deep level was the assay's run setting. For each subset, genomic DNA was distributed in equal portions over several immunoSEQ plates. The assay was immunoSEQ multiplex PCR, and TCRdb's table has in-frame clones only and misses some. The sample lists about 460,000 clones, 77% occurring once.

The receptor's source is a woman aged 40 to 50 in good health. Some clones in this sample may be carry-over from other donors' samples. The V call is TRBV6-4, the J call TRBJ2-7; the D gene could be TRBD1 or TRBD2 (6 bases each). The sequencing input was PBMCs. The CDR3 sequence: CASRNRVRGVSYEQYF. Written as DNA, the CDR3 is TGTGCCAGCAGGAACCGAGTGAGGGGGGTAAGCTACGAGCAGTACTTC.